The rows below give T cell receptor beta chains drawn from one sample of a study of cytomegalovirus exposure and HLA in healthy donors. The repertoire was sequenced with immunoSEQ multiplex PCR; TCRdb's copy has only in-frame clones and lacks some. The table has about 160,000 clones, 84% seen once; the top ten hold roughly 6.7%. Sequenced: PBMCs. Receptors originate from a middle-aged man in good health and CMV-seropositive. Each CDR3 is given with its conserved first and last residue. D genes are given only for firm matches. Expanded clones are given a class, and other clones once, few, many or no size at all.

TRBJ2-5	TRBD2	.	TRBV15	TGTGCCACCAGCAACAATGAAGAACTAGCGGGAGAGACCCAGTACTTC	CATSNNEELAGETQYF
TRBJ1-2	.	.	TRBV5-8	TGTGCCAGCAGCTCACCCCCGGGGTTAGGAGATGTCTACACCTTC	CASSSPPGLGDVYTF
TRBJ2-7	TRBD1	.	TRBV7-9	TGTGCCAGCAGCTCCACAAAACAGGGGGCGAAATACGAGCAGTACTTC	CASSSTKQGAKYEQYF
TRBJ1-2	.	.	TRBV30	TGTGCCTGGAGTCCCGGAGCGAGTCAGGGCCCTATCTATGGCTACACCTTC	CAWSPGASQGPIYGYTF
TRBJ2-2	.	.	TRBV18	TGTGCCAGCTCACCCGAGGGTCCGCACACCGGGGAGCTGTTTTTT	CASSPEGPHTGELFF
TRBJ1-6	TRBD1	.	TRBV4-1	TGCGCCAGCAGCCAAGGGGACCGACAGGGGGTTTATTCACCCCTCCACTTT	CASSQGDRQGVYSPLHF
TRBJ2-5	TRBD2	.	TRBV11-3	TGTGCCAGCACCTCTGGGAAGGTAGCGGGAGGGCCTCGAGAGACCCAGTACTTC	CASTSGKVAGGPRETQYF
TRBJ1-2	.	.	TRBV25-1	TGTGCCAGCAGTGAACGGGACTATGGCTACACCTTC	CASSERDYGYTF
TRBJ2-7	TRBD1	.	TRBV2	TGTGCCAGCAGTGAAGGGACAGGGGTTTCCTACGAGCAGTACTTC	CASSEGTGVSYEQYF
TRBJ2-3	.	.	TRBV11-3	TGTGCCAGCAGCCCACGGACAGCATCGTCTTGCACAGATACGCAGTATTTT	CASSPRTASSCTDTQYF
TRBJ2-4	.	.	TRBV2	TGTGCCAGCAGTTGGACATCAGATAAAAACATTCAGTACTTC	CASSWTSDKNIQYF
TRBJ1-1	.	.	TRBV19	TGTGCCAGTAGTATCTATCCCGGGACTGAAGCTTTCTTT	CASSIYPGTEAFF
TRBJ1-5	.	.	TRBV7-6	TGTGCCAGCAGCTTAGGGCGGGGCGGGGGCAATCAGCCCCAGCATTTT	CASSLGRGGGNQPQHF
TRBJ2-2	TRBD2	.	TRBV7-8	TGTGCCAGCAGCTTATACCTAGCGGAGGGAACCGGGGAGCTGTTTTTT	CASSLYLAEGTGELFF
TRBJ1-1	.	.	TRBV27	TGTGCCAGCAGTTCCCTGAGGCAGGGGCGATACATGAACACTGAAGCTTTCTTT	CASSSLRQGRYMNTEAFF
TRBJ1-1	.	once	TRBV25-1	TGTGCCAGCAGTGAATCCGGTCGTTTACAGGGTGAAGCTTTCTTT	CASSESGRLQGEAFF
TRBJ1-6	.	.	TRBV4-1	TGCGCCAGCAGCCAAGAAGTCGGGAGGACAGCTTCACCCCTCCACTTT	CASSQEVGRTASPLHF
TRBJ2-2	.	.	TRBV7-3	TGTGCCAGCAGCTTAGGGCCCACCGCCGGGGAGCTGTTTTTT	CASSLGPTAGELFF
TRBJ2-7	TRBD2	.	TRBV7-3	TGTGCCAGCAGTCCTACTAGCGGGGGTTTCTACGAGCAGTACTTC	CASSPTSGGFYEQYF
TRBJ1-1	.	.	TRBV10-1	TGCGCCAGCAGTGAGTCGGTGGCAACTGAAGCTTTCTTT	CASSESVATEAFF
TRBJ2-5	TRBD1	.	TRBV11-2	TGTGCCAGCAGCCGCCCGACAGGGTCGGGCGAGACCCAGTACTTC	CASSRPTGSGETQYF
TRBJ1-2	TRBD1	.	TRBV5-1	TGCGCCAGCAGCCTTACAGGGGTTGCGTATGTCTACACCTTC	CASSLTGVAYVYTF
TRBJ2-4	.	.	TRBV6-1	TGTGCCAGCAGAGGAGAGGGCCGAGACATTCAGTACTTC	CASRGEGRDIQYF
TRBJ1-1	.	once	TRBV6-5	TGTGCCAGCAGTTACAGTAGGAGGGGCGGTGGCACTGAAGCTTTCTTT	CASSYSRRGGGTEAFF